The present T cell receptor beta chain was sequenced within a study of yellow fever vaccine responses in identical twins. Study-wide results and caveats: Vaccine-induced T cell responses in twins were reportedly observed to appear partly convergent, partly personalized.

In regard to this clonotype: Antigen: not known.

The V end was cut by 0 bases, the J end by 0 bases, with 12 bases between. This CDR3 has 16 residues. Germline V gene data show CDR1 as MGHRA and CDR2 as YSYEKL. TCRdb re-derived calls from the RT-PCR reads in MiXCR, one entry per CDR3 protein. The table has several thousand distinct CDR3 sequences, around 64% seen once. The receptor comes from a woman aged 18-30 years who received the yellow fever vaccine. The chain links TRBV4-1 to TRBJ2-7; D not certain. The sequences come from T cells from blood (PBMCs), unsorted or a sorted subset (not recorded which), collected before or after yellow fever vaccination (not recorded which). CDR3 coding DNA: TGCGCCAGCAGCCAAGATAGGACGGCTAGCTCCTACGAGCAGTACTTC. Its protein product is CASSQDRTASSYEQYF.